The 8 T cell receptor beta chains below were found in one sample sequenced in a study of cytomegalovirus exposure and HLA in healthy donors. Researchers ran the PCR with 60 Vbeta and 13 Jbeta primers. The assay was immunoSEQ multiplex PCR, and TCRdb's table has in-frame clones only and misses some. The sample includes more than 80,000 clones, around 80% seen only once; the top ten take roughly 6%. Sequenced sample: PBMCs. The receptor source for this set is a woman in her fifties or sixties in good health and CMV-seropositive.

The chain couples TRBV4-3 to TRBJ2-7; 9 positions match TRBD2. The CDR3 runs 15 residues. The germline V gene encodes CDR1 LGHNA and CDR2 YSLEER. Trimming took 4 bases from V and 2 from J; bases not matched to a gene: 6. The CDR3 nucleotides read TGCGCCAGCAGCCGCACTAGCGGGTATACCTACGAGCAGTACTTC. Translation gives CASSRTSGYTYEQYF.

CDR3 sequence (DNA): TGTGCCAGCAGCCCTAACACCGGGACATCGCTCTCTGGGGCCAACGTCCTGACTTTC. Its translation: CASSPNTGTSLSGANVLTF. V and J are TRBV28 and TRBJ2-6; D possibly corresponds to TRBD1 (6 bases). The CDR3 consists of 19 residues. Germline CDR1 MDHEN, CDR2 SYDVKM. Trimming took off 6 bases at V and 0 bases at J, with 21 bases between the two ends. Variable domain in full (rest from reference TRBV28 and TRBJ2-6): DVKVTQSSRYLVKRTGEKVFLECVQDMDHENMFWYRQDPGLGLRLIYFSYDVKMKEKGDIPEGYSVSREKKERFSLILESASTNQTSMYLCASSPNTGTSLSGANVLTFGAGSRLTVL.

This sequence joins TRBV5-6 and TRBJ1-5; TRBD1 matches at 7 bases. The CDR3 sequence is 17 residues long. Germline V lookup: CDR1 SGHDT, CDR2 YYEEEE. Trimming at V came to 3 bases and at J to 2 bases, leaving 11 bases not matched to a gene. The DNA of the CDR3 is TGTGCCAGCAGCTCTCGACAGGGAGGTCTCGGCAATCAGCCCCAGCATTTT. This encodes CASSSRQGGLGNQPQHF.

The chain has TRBV30 and TRBJ1-3, with TRBD1 as a possible D gene (6 bases). The V and J ends lost 0 bases and 2 bases respectively, with 14 bases between them. CDR1 is GTSNPN, CDR2 SVGIG, per germline (reference sequence). The CDR3 totals 16 residues. In DNA, the CDR3 is TGTGCCTGGAGTGTAAGCAGGGGTCTGACTGGAAACACCATATATTTT. Translating it yields CAWSVSRGLTGNTIYF.

The CDR3 region has the DNA TGTGCCAGCAGCTTAAATTCGGGGGGGAGCACCATATATTTT. Protein product: CASSLNSGGSTIYF. The chain is built from TRBV7-6 and TRBJ1-3, with D tentatively TRBD1 (5 bases). The germline V gene encodes CDR1 SGHVS and CDR2 FNYEAQ. The CDR3 extends over 14 amino acids. Trimming removed 2 bases from V and 9 bases from J, with 14 bases in between. The full variable domain, with the rest looked up from reference TRBV7-6 and TRBJ1-3, is GAGVSQSPRYKVTKRGQDVALRCDPISGHVSLYWYRQALGQGPEFLTYFNYEAQQDKSGLPNDRFSAERPEGSISTLTIQRTEQRDSAMYRCASSLNSGGSTIYFGEGSWLTVV.

The chain joins TRBV18 to TRBJ2-7; no clear D. Deletions cut 3 bases from V and 5 bases from J, with 14 bases between. This CDR3 region has 14 residues. Germline CDR1 and CDR2: KGHSH and LQKENI. The CDR3 DNA follows: TGTGCCAGCTCACCCAGAGATCGGGTGGACGAGCAGTACTTC. Its translation: CASSPRDRVDEQYF.

The chain couples TRBV6-6 to TRBJ2-1, with 11 bases that match TRBD2. The CDR3 is made up of 15 amino acids. The J segment lost 10 bases and the V segment lost 2 bases, leaving 7 bases of the junction unmatched. Germline CDR1 reads MNHNY; CDR2 reads SVGAGI (reference sequence). The CDR3 nucleotides read TGTGCCAGCAGTTACAGTAGCGGGGGGGTCTGGGAGCAGTTCTTC. Translation gives CASSYSSGGVWEQFF.

Turning to this clone: Other DNA sequences from this sample encode an identical CDR3 as well. The chain carries TRBV18 and TRBJ1-5; a weak D match, TRBD1 (5 bases). Trimming left V 3 bases short and J 4 bases short, with 10 bases between. Germline CDR1 is KGHSH and CDR2 is LQKENI. The CDR3 has 14 amino acids. The CDR3 spells CASSPGGGNQPQHF. DNA for the CDR3: TGTGCCAGCTCACCTGGCGGGGGTAATCAGCCCCAGCATTTT.